This is a list of T cell receptor beta chains from one sample in a study of cytomegalovirus exposure and HLA in healthy donors. The table came from immunoSEQ multiplex PCR; TCRdb's copy has only in-frame clones and leaves some out. The repertoire holds about 140,000 clones, with around 87% as singletons. Sequenced material: PBMCs. Receptor source: a man younger than 35 in good health and CMV-seropositive. Each CDR3 is given with its conserved first and last residue. D genes are given only for firm matches. Not every row has a clone size; where given, it reads once, few, many or a size class.

size: .
J: TRBJ1-1
D: TRBD1
V: TRBV19
DNA: TGTGCCAGTAGTAGGACAGGAATCGGGATCGCTGAAGCTTTCTTT
CDR3: CASSRTGIGIAEAFF

size: .
J: TRBJ2-3
D: TRBD2
V: TRBV13
DNA: TGTGCCAGCAGCGCTAGCGGAACAGATACGCAGTATTTT
CDR3: CASSASGTDTQYF

size: .
J: TRBJ2-2
D: TRBD1
V: TRBV5-4
DNA: TGTGCCAGCAGCTTGGCGGGACAGGGAACCGGGGAGCTGTTTTTT
CDR3: CASSLAGQGTGELFF

size: .
J: TRBJ1-1
D: TRBD1
V: TRBV4-1
DNA: TGCGCCAGCAGCCCCCGGGACAGGGGATTGAACACTGAAGCTTTCTTT
CDR3: CASSPRDRGLNTEAFF

size: .
J: TRBJ1-2
D: TRBD1
V: TRBV9
DNA: TGTGCCAGCAGCGCGACAGGGGCAGATTATGGCTACACCTTC
CDR3: CASSATGADYGYTF

size: few
J: TRBJ1-6
D: .
V: TRBV28
DNA: TGTGCCAGCAGCAGAAACGGGGTCACCCTCCACTTT
CDR3: CASSRNGVTLHF

size: .
J: TRBJ2-1
D: TRBD2
V: TRBV5-1
DNA: TGCGCCAGCAGCTCCGGGACTAGCGGGGAAGGGTACAATGAGCAGTTCTTC
CDR3: CASSSGTSGEGYNEQFF

size: .
J: TRBJ2-7
D: TRBD2
V: TRBV11-2
DNA: TGTGCCAGCAGCTCTCCTCGACTAGCGGGATCCTACGAGCAGTACTTC
CDR3: CASSSPRLAGSYEQYF

size: .
J: TRBJ2-1
D: .
V: TRBV2
DNA: TGTGCCAGCCGTCCGCGGAGCTCCTACAATGAGCAGTTCTTC
CDR3: CASRPRSSYNEQFF

size: .
J: TRBJ1-2
D: .
V: TRBV7-9
DNA: TGTGCCAGCAGCCTAGAGGTTGGACAAGGTGGCTACACCTTC
CDR3: CASSLEVGQGGYTF

size: .
J: TRBJ1-2
D: .
V: TRBV6-5
DNA: TGTGCCAGCAGGGGGGGATTTGGCGGCTACACCTTC
CDR3: CASRGGFGGYTF

size: once
J: TRBJ2-2
D: TRBD1
V: TRBV11-2
DNA: TGCCGCTGTGAACCCGGGACAGGGATTACCGGGGAGCTGTTTTTT
CDR3: CRCEPGTGITGELFF

size: .
J: TRBJ2-7
D: TRBD2
V: TRBV28
DNA: TGTGCCAGCAGGGTAGCGGGAGGTCTAACCTACGAGCAGTACTTC
CDR3: CASRVAGGLTYEQYF

size: .
J: TRBJ1-3
D: .
V: TRBV7-2
DNA: TGTGCCAGCAGCTTTTCTCCCCCCCTCTCTGGAAACACCATATATTTT
CDR3: CASSFSPPLSGNTIYF

size: .
J: TRBJ2-1
D: TRBD2
V: TRBV18
DNA: TGTGCCAGCTCAGCTAGCGGGTTCTCCTACAATGAGCAGTTCTTC
CDR3: CASSASGFSYNEQFF

size: few
J: TRBJ2-1
D: .
V: TRBV19
DNA: TGTGCCAGTAGTAGGCGGGGGCAGGGGGCGCAAAATGAGCAGTTCTTC
CDR3: CASSRRGQGAQNEQFF

size: once
J: TRBJ1-2
D: .
V: TRBV7-8
DNA: TGTGCCAGCAGCTTAAGACACGGGCGGGACTATGGCTACACCTTC
CDR3: CASSLRHGRDYGYTF

size: .
J: TRBJ1-1
D: .
V: TRBV11-2
DNA: TGTGCCAGCAGCTTAGGGGCCCTGGGAGCTTTCTTT
CDR3: CASSLGALGAFF

size: .
J: TRBJ2-5
D: TRBD2
V: TRBV6-1
DNA: TGTGCCAGCAGTGGGCTAGCGGGGGTCCAAGAGACCCAGTACTTC
CDR3: CASSGLAGVQETQYF

size: .
J: TRBJ1-1
D: .
V: TRBV28
DNA: TGTGCCAGCAGGGAGGCGAACACTGAAGCTTTCTTT
CDR3: CASREANTEAFF

size: .
J: TRBJ2-6
D: TRBD1
V: TRBV7-9
DNA: TGTGCCAGCAGCGCCGGGACAGGAGGCTCTGGGGCCAACGTCCTGACTTTC
CDR3: CASSAGTGGSGANVLTF

size: .
J: TRBJ1-5
D: TRBD1
V: TRBV27
DNA: TGTGCCAGCAGTTTAACAGGGGGCGGTCAGCCCCAGCATTTT
CDR3: CASSLTGGGQPQHF

size: .
J: TRBJ1-1
D: TRBD1
V: TRBV29-1
DNA: TGCAGCGTTAGGGCAAACTACCGGGCGCCTAACAGGGGCCTTGAAGCTTTCTTT
CDR3: CSVRANYRAPNRGLEAFF

size: few
J: TRBJ1-2
D: .
V: TRBV27
DNA: TGTGCCAGCAGTTTTTGGGGGGGAGCCTATGGCTACACCTTC
CDR3: CASSFWGGAYGYTF

size: .
J: TRBJ2-1
D: .
V: TRBV30
DNA: TGTGCCTGGAGTGTAACCAGCGCTTTAATCAATGAGCAGTTCTTC
CDR3: CAWSVTSALINEQFF

size: .
J: TRBJ2-5
D: .
V: TRBV18
DNA: TGTGCCAGCTCACGACAGTTCCAAGAGACCCAGTACTTC
CDR3: CASSRQFQETQYF

size: .
J: TRBJ2-3
D: .
V: TRBV7-2
DNA: TGTGCCAGCAGCTTAGCTAGCACTGATAGCACAGATACGCAGTATTTT
CDR3: CASSLASTDSTDTQYF

size: few
J: TRBJ1-2
D: .
V: TRBV19
DNA: TGTGCCAGTAGTAAGGACATCCTCGGGAGCTATGGCTACACCTTC
CDR3: CASSKDILGSYGYTF

size: .
J: TRBJ1-5
D: .
V: TRBV5-8
DNA: TGTGCCAGCAGCGGGGGGGACGGGCGCAATCAGCCCCAGCATTTT
CDR3: CASSGGDGRNQPQHF

size: .
J: TRBJ1-2
D: TRBD1
V: TRBV6-1
DNA: TGTGCCAGCAGTTCCCGGGACAGGACTAACTATGGCTACACCTTC
CDR3: CASSSRDRTNYGYTF

size: .
J: TRBJ1-1
D: TRBD1
V: TRBV19
DNA: TGTGCCAGTAGTATAGGGACAGGGGTACTATTTGAAGCTTTCTTT
CDR3: CASSIGTGVLFEAFF

size: .
J: TRBJ1-2
D: .
V: TRBV20-1
DNA: TGCAGCGCCGCAGGGTCCTATGGCTACACCTTC
CDR3: CSAAGSYGYTF

size: .
J: TRBJ2-3
D: TRBD2
V: TRBV9
DNA: TGTGCCAGCAGCCCCGGGGGGGGGCGGGAGGTTTTGGCGCAGTATTTT
CDR3: CASSPGGGREVLAQYF

size: .
J: TRBJ2-1
D: TRBD2
V: TRBV7-8
DNA: TGTGCCAGCAGCTTAGTGGGGGGGGTCAATGAGCAGTTCTTC
CDR3: CASSLVGGVNEQFF

size: .
J: TRBJ2-7
D: TRBD2
V: TRBV27
DNA: TGTGCCAGCAGTTTATATCCGGGACTAGCGGGACCCTACGAGCAGTACTTC
CDR3: CASSLYPGLAGPYEQYF

size: .
J: TRBJ2-4
D: .
V: TRBV7-9
DNA: TGTGCCAGCAGCTTAGATCAGGGTTCTAGCAAAAACATTCAGTACTTC
CDR3: CASSLDQGSSKNIQYF

size: .
J: TRBJ2-7
D: .
V: TRBV6-6
DNA: TGTGCCAGCAACTTCGCCGACAGTATCTACGAGCAGTACTTC
CDR3: CASNFADSIYEQYF

size: .
J: TRBJ2-1
D: TRBD1
V: TRBV15
DNA: TGTGCCACCAGCAGCGCCCGGGACAGGGCCGGAGATGAGCAGTTCTTC
CDR3: CATSSARDRAGDEQFF

size: .
J: TRBJ1-5
D: TRBD1
V: TRBV14
DNA: TGTGCCAGCAGCCAAGAGTGGACAGGGGTGAAGTGTGGGCAGCCCCAGCATTTT
CDR3: CASSQEWTGVKCGQPQHF

size: .
J: TRBJ1-2
D: TRBD1
V: TRBV2
DNA: TGTGCCAGCAGCATGGGACAGGGGGTTCTTAGCGGCTACACCTTC
CDR3: CASSMGQGVLSGYTF

size: .
J: TRBJ2-3
D: TRBD2
V: TRBV27
DNA: TGTGCCAGCAGTCCCTCCCGGGGGGATCTCACAGATACGCAGTATTTT
CDR3: CASSPSRGDLTDTQYF

size: once
J: TRBJ2-3
D: .
V: TRBV9
DNA: TGTGCCAGCAGCGTAGCTATGGGGAGCGCCTTGGGGACAGATACGCAGTATTTT
CDR3: CASSVAMGSALGTDTQYF